The clone carrying this TCR beta chain was found a few times. Its cognate antigen is unknown. This may stem from a read error, because a much larger clone lies one nucleotide away. The record originates from a study of T cells in Graves' hyperthyroidism and ophthalmopathy. Regarding the study as a whole: A model of 13 V-J features distinguished ophthalmopathy from stable hyperthyroidism. Ophthalmopathy, which appeared later, was predicted by the model a median around 6 months before onset.

RNA transcripts gave rise to amplified TCR beta CDR3 regions. First-round RT-PCR targeting the TCR CDR3 was performed with the HTBI primer set. TCRdb reanalysed the multiplex PCR reads using MiXCR and keeps one entry per CDR3 protein. The table has about 500,000 distinct CDR3 sequences, 35% to 50% seen once. CDR1 is LNHDA, CDR2 SQIVND, per germline (reference sequence). The CDR3 is 15 amino acids. The V and J ends lost 2 bases and 9 bases, in that order; junction bases with no gene match: 10. The TCR was taken from an adult woman with Graves' disease, either hyperthyroidism or ophthalmopathy (not recorded which). The source material was peripheral blood or thyroid tissue (not recorded which). The chain combines TRBV19 with TRBJ1-5; 7 bases map to TRBD1. In DNA form, the CDR3 reads TGTGCCAGTAGTATATCAAGGGGGCCCCTTGGGCCCCAGCATTTT. Protein: CASSISRGPLGPQHF.